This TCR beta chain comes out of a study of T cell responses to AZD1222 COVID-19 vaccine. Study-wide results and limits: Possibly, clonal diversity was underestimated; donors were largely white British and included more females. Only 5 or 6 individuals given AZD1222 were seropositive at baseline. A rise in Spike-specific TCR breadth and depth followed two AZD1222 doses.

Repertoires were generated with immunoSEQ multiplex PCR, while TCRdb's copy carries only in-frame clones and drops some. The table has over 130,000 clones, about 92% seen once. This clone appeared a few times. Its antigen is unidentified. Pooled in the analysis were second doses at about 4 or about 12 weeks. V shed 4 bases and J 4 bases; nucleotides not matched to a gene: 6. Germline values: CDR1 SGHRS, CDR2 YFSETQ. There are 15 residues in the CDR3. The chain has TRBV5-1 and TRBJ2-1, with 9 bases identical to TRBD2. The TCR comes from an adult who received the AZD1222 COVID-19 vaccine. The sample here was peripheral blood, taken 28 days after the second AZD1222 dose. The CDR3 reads CASSVTSGSYNEQFF. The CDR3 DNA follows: TGCGCCAGCAGCGTGACTAGCGGTTCATACAATGAGCAGTTCTTC.